These 9 T cell receptor beta chains were sequenced from one sample in a study of shared clonotypes between healthy human individuals. The method was immunoSEQ multiplex PCR; TCRdb's version includes in-frame clones alone and lacks a portion of them. The top ten clones hold 10% of a sample with roughly 300,000 clones, less than 85% of them seen once. Material for sequencing was memory CD4+ T cells sorted from blood. Subset of the sample: CD45RA-negative fraction. The receptors come from a man aged 25-40 years in good health.

The chain's CDR3 is CASSQDWDAGDTQYF. The CDR3 region has the DNA TGCGCCAGCAGCCAAGATTGGGACGCGGGGGATACGCAGTATTTT. The chain has TRBV4-3 and TRBJ2-3; D is possibly TRBD2 (6 bases). CDR3 length equals 15 residues. V shed 0 bases and J shed 6 bases, with 13 bases lying between them. Germline V gives CDR1 LGHNA, CDR2 YSLEER.

The chain employs TRBV10-3 and TRBJ2-3, with 15 nucleotides matching TRBD2. There are 17 residues in the CDR3. The germline gives CDR1 ENHRY, CDR2 SYGVKD. The junction had 10 bases not matched to a gene; V was cut back by 6 bases and J by 6 bases. The DNA of the CDR3 is TGTGCCATCAGAGGGGGCGGACTAGCGGGAGGGGTTGATACGCAGTATTTT. Its protein is CAIRGGGLAGGVDTQYF.

This clone has more than one count but fewer than ten. The rearrangement uses TRBV4-3 and TRBJ1-1; D perhaps matches TRBD1 (5 bases). The CDR3 runs 14 residues. Germline V gene data show CDR1 as LGHNA and CDR2 as YSLEER. V was clipped by 7 bases and J by 1 base, with 13 bases between them. The DNA for the CDR3 is TGCGCCAGCACCCCGGGACGGCAGAACACTGAAGCTTTCTTT. This translates into CASTPGRQNTEAFF.

J is TRBJ1-5 and V is TRBV4-1; D unresolved. Trimming took 0 bases from V and 0 from J, leaving 6 bases between them. The germline gives CDR1 MGHRA, CDR2 YSYEKL. The CDR3 consists of 15 residues. The CDR3 loop is CASSQEGNSNQPQHF. In DNA form, the CDR3 reads TGCGCCAGCAGCCAAGAAGGAAATAGCAATCAGCCCCAGCATTTT.

The chain carries TRBV5-4 and TRBJ2-1; 10 positions match TRBD1. The CDR3 covers 14 residues. Germline values: CDR1 SGHNT, CDR2 YYREEE (reference sequence). V dropped 4 bases and J dropped 7; count of bases not matched to a gene: 5. DNA of the CDR3: TGTGCCAGCAGCGACAGGGGGCGCAGGAATGAGCAGTTCTTC. This gives the protein CASSDRGRRNEQFF.

V usage is TRBV7-9 and J usage is TRBJ2-1; 14 bases map to TRBD2. This CDR3 region has 17 residues. Germline CDR1 is SEHNR and CDR2 is FQNEAQ (reference sequence). Trimming cost V 3 bases and J 8 bases; bases outside gene matches: 9. The CDR3 protein is CASSFLTSGRASYEQFF. CDR3 bases: TGTGCCAGCAGCTTTTTGACTAGCGGGAGGGCCTCGTATGAGCAGTTCTTC.

This clone was picked up one time. The rearrangement links TRBV7-6 to TRBJ1-2; 7 nucleotides align to TRBD1. The V and J ends lost 4 bases and 8 bases, in that order; junction bases with no gene match: 7. CDR1 is SGHVS, CDR2 FNYEAQ, per germline. This CDR3 comprises 13 residues. The CDR3 DNA sequence: TGTGCCAGCAGCTCAGTACAGGGGTCGGGCTACACCTTC. Its translation: CASSSVQGSGYTF.

The gene calls are TRBV18 and TRBJ1-2, with D possibly being TRBD1 (5 bases). Germline CDR1 and CDR2: KGHSH and LQKENI. This CDR3 is built from 13 residues. The V gene lost 3 bases and the J gene lost 4 bases, with 9 bases spanning the gap. The CDR3, as DNA: TGTGCCAGCTCACCCGATGACAGCTATGGCTACACCTTC. It specifies CASSPDDSYGYTF.

The chain carries TRBV10-2 and TRBJ2-1, with a possible D match to TRBD1 (6 bases). Trimming took 7 bases from V and 5 from J, leaving 24 bases between them. The CDR3 is made up of 17 amino acids. The germline CDR1 and CDR2 sequences are WSHSY and SAAADI. CDR3 in DNA: TGCGCCAGCATTGACTCGATTAGGGGACAAGCTAACAATGAGCAGTTCTTC. This encodes CASIDSIRGQANNEQFF.